The T cell receptor beta chain under discussion was sequenced for a study of T cell repertoires in ileal Crohn's disease. Study outcomes and limitations: Compared with CD4 T cells, sorted CD8 cells carried more expanded clones.

CDR1 and CDR2 (germline): SGDLS, YYNGEE. V dropped 7 bases and J dropped 4 bases, with 20 bases sitting between them. This CDR3 is built from 15 residues. Using immunoSEQ multiplex PCR, the repertoire was profiled, and TCRdb retains in-frame clones only, with some absent. Here the sample spans thousands of clones, under 85% being singletons. To note about this clone: What it binds is not known.

This sequence joins TRBV9 and TRBJ2-5; D is possibly TRBD1 (6 bases). The sample was ileal tissue. The clonotype comes from an adult with Crohn's disease. CDR3 sequence: CASSKRGSDGETQYF. CDR3 nucleotide sequence: TGTGCCAGCTCTAAAAGGGGGTCGGATGGAGAGACCCAGTACTTC.